Here is one TCR beta chain with its context. The data originate from a study of blood T cell repertoires in COVID-19. CDR3 length equals 15 residues. V was clipped by 4 bases and J by 2 bases; unmatched bases: 7. The germline V gene has CDR1 SGDLS and CDR2 YYNGEE. Profiled with immunoSEQ multiplex PCR; TCRdb holds only in-frame clones, not every one. The top ten hold approximately 13% of the sample, which has about 59,000 clones, over 70% seen once. J is TRBJ1-1 and V is TRBV9, with TRBD1 matching over 8 bases. The origin of this receptor is an older woman with acute or convalescent COVID-19. Sequenced material: peripheral blood. CDR3: CASSLLGQGNTEAFF. Written as DNA, the CDR3 is TGTGCCAGCAGCCTCCTCGGACAGGGTAACACTGAAGCTTTCTTT.